This T cell receptor (beta chain) is from a study of T cell repertoires in cytomegalovirus infection. About the research overall: Matching HLA type and CMV infection were both indicated by public TCR beta signatures.

V was trimmed by 6 bases and J by 3 bases, leaving 15 bases between them. Germline lookup yields CDR1 MNHEY and CDR2 SVGAGI. This CDR3 has 14 amino acids. Whole-study results and caveats: HLA-C-restricted CMV clonotypes gave the most frequent clonotype in two of eight donors. People with CMV and the relevant HLA were identified by cumulative public TCR beta family frequency.

This clonotype was recorded once. Its target is not known. One entry per CDR3 protein, called by TCRdb with MiXCR from the reads. The repertoire has around 450,000 distinct CDR3 sequences, around 32% of them found once; the top ten carry roughly an eighth. This rearrangement joins TRBV6-5 to TRBJ2-7; D not resolved. The source is a human donor in good health (CMV status not recorded). Some clones in this sample may be carry-over from other donors' samples. Sequencing was carried out using PBMCs. The CDR3 loop reads CASSSLGDNYEQYF. The DNA of the CDR3 is TGTGCCAGCAGCTCTCTTGGGGATAACTACGAGCAGTACTTC.